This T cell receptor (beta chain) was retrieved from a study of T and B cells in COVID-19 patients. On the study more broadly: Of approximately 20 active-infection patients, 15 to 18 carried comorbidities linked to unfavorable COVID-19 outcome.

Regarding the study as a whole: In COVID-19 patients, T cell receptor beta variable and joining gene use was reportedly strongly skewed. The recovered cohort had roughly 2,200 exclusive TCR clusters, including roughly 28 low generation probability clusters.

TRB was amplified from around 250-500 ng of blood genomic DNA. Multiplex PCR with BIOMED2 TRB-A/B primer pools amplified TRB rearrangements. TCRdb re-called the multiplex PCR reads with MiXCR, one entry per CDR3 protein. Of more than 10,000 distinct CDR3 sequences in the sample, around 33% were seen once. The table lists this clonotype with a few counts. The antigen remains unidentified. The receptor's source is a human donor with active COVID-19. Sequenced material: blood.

CDR3 in amino acids: CASSLGANTEAFF. CDR3 coding DNA: TGTGCCAGCAGTTTAGGGGCGAACACTGAAGCTTTCTTT. The gene calls are TRBV12-3 or TRBV12-4 and TRBJ1-1; unclear D gene. The CDR3 consists of 13 residues. Trimming removed 1 base at V and 1 base at J, with 4 bases between.